These 16 T cell receptor beta chains share one sample of origin, sequenced in a study of shared T cell receptors in the human thymus. TCRdb's table, derived via immunoSEQ multiplex PCR, lists solely in-frame clones and lacks some. In the table there are 600,000 to 900,000 clones, approximately 83% of which are singletons. These data were also reused for a study on human thymus T cells.

The sequenced material came from thymocytes. The source of these receptors is a girl less than two years old with a congenital heart defect.

The chain combines TRBV28 with TRBJ1-3, with D unresolved. V lost 8 bases and J 5 bases, leaving 13 bases between the germline ends. CDR3 size: 13 residues. The germline V gene encodes CDR1 MDHEN and CDR2 SYDVKM. The CDR3 region has the DNA TGTGCCAGCCAGAGGTCGGGGAGAAACACCATATATTTT. Amino acid sequence: CASQRSGRNTIYF.

V is TRBV7-6 and J is TRBJ2-3; perhaps TRBD2 as D (6 bases). Germline CDR1 is SGHVS and CDR2 is FNYEAQ. Between the trimmed V and J ends, which lost 5 bases and 0 bases, there was a span of 15 bases. The CDR3 has 16 amino acids. CDR3 sequence (DNA): TGTGCCAGCAGCGGGCTGGGCGGGGCTAGCACAGATACGCAGTATTTT. The encoded protein is CASSGLGGASTDTQYF.

The chain couples TRBV28 to TRBJ1-4, with TRBD1 as a possible D gene (5 bases). With 8 bases removed from V and 7 bases from J, the gap between germline ends came to 17 bases. CDR1 and CDR2 (germline): MDHEN, SYDVKM. This CDR3 spans 14 amino acids. CDR3 bases: TGTGCCAGCTCACCAAGGGACTTAGGTGAAAAACTGTTTTTT. This gives the protein CASSPRDLGEKLFF.

Concerning this clone itself: Relative to the germline gene, one junction end is altered; a read error may explain this. The same CDR3 arises from other DNA sequences in this sample as well. The chain combines TRBV4-1 with TRBJ1-3, with unresolved D. Germline V gene sequence: CDR1 MGHRA, CDR2 YSYEKL. The CDR3 is 14 amino acids. The CDR3 reads CASSQEEAGNTIYF. CDR3 sequence (DNA): TGCGCCAGCAGCCAAGAGGAGGCTGGAAACACCATATACTTT.

The rearrangement links TRBV19 to TRBJ1-2; 9 nucleotides align to TRBD1. The CDR3 runs to 19 residues. CDR1 is LNHDA and CDR2 is SQIVND in the germline V gene (reference sequence). J was trimmed by 2 bases and V by 8 bases; bases with no gene match: 21. Here the CDR3 DNA reads TGTGCCAGTTTAGGCGGCCCAAGGAACAGGGGGCGCGGGAACTATGGCTACACCTTC. This sequence encodes CASLGGPRNRGRGNYGYTF.

V usage is TRBV11-2 and J usage is TRBJ1-1; D gene uncertain. Germline CDR1 SGHAT, CDR2 FQNNGV. Trimming removed 7 bases from V and 3 bases from J, with 27 bases in between. There are 18 residues in the CDR3. In DNA, the CDR3 is TGTGCCAGCATTCCCACCCCAGGCCTTTTAGGTAGCGACACTGAAGCTTTCTTT. As protein: CASIPTPGLLGSDTEAFF.

The J gene is TRBJ2-1, the V gene TRBV5-6; 10 bases map to TRBD1. The CDR3 has 14 amino acids. V lost 4 bases, J lost 6 bases, and 4 bases stayed unmatched. CDR1 and CDR2 from the germline V gene are SGHDT and YYEEEE. Written as DNA, the CDR3 is TGTGCCAGCAGCCCCGGACAGGGGGGCAATGAGCAGTTCTTC. Its protein is CASSPGQGGNEQFF.

The chain combines TRBV28 with TRBJ1-1; no clear D. The germline CDR1 and CDR2 sequences are MDHEN and SYDVKM. This CDR3 contains 13 residues. The V end was cut by 4 bases, the J end by 1 base, with 7 bases between. The CDR3 loop reads CASSYRQNTEAFF. DNA for the CDR3: TGTGCCAGCAGTTACCGACAGAACACTGAAGCTTTCTTT.

The chain recombines TRBV27 with TRBJ1-1; D uncertain. The CDR3 has 14 amino acids. The V and J ends lost 6 bases and 7 bases respectively, with 18 bases between them. The germline CDR1 and CDR2 sequences are MNHEY and SMNVEV (reference sequence). CDR3 sequence: CASSPSYSSREAFF. The CDR3 nucleotides are TGTGCCAGCAGCCCCAGTTACAGCTCCCGTGAAGCTTTCTTT.

The chain carries TRBV19 and TRBJ1-2; D is undetermined. The V gene's germline CDR1 is LNHDA and CDR2 SQIVND (reference sequence). CDR3 length equals 13 residues. Trimming took off 1 base at V and 6 bases at J, with 9 bases between the two ends. The CDR3 protein is CASSIGRRDGYTF. The CDR3 DNA is TGTGCCAGTAGTATAGGGCGGAGAGATGGCTACACCTTC.

This clone was found once. V usage is TRBV19 and J usage is TRBJ2-2; 9 nucleotides agree with TRBD2. The length of the CDR3 is 16 residues. Per the germline V gene, CDR1 is LNHDA and CDR2 is SQIVND (reference sequence). Trimming cost V 5 bases and J 5 bases; bases outside gene matches: 9. The CDR3 protein is CASSLRRSGGTGELFF. As DNA, the CDR3 is TGTGCCAGTAGTCTCCGGAGGAGCGGGGGGACCGGGGAGCTGTTTTTT.

The chain employs TRBV19 and TRBJ1-1, with a possible D match to TRBD1 (5 bases). Trimming pared 7 bases from V and 8 bases from J, leaving 14 bases between. CDR1 LNHDA and CDR2 SQIVND come from the germline V gene (reference sequence). This CDR3 has 12 residues. DNA for the CDR3: TGTGCCAGTACGGACGGAGGGGAAGAAGCTTTCTTT. This translates into CASTDGGEEAFF.

The genes are TRBV6-1 and TRBJ1-6; D is unresolved. Between the trimmed V and J ends, which lost 7 bases and 3 bases, there was a span of 4 bases. CDR1 MNHNS and CDR2 SASEGT come from the germline V gene. This CDR3 region has 12 residues. CDR3 sequence (DNA): TGTGCCAGCAACAGCTATAATTCACCCCTCCACTTT. Translated: CASNSYNSPLHF.

In its sample, this clone was seen a few times. The chain recombines TRBV12-5 with TRBJ2-7; D is undetermined. Between the trimmed V and J ends, which lost 3 bases and 0 bases, there was a span of 18 bases. Germline V CDR1 and CDR2: LGHNT, FRNRAP. The CDR3 runs to 17 residues. In DNA, the CDR3 is TGTGCTAGTGGTTTAGCCCATGGGCAGGAAATCTCCTACGAGCAGTACTTC. This sequence encodes CASGLAHGQEISYEQYF.

V is TRBV6-1 and J is TRBJ2-1; 8 positions match TRBD1. The trim removed 1 base at V and 11 bases at J, leaving 13 bases unmatched. Germline V gene lookup returns CDR1 MNHNS and CDR2 SASEGT. The CDR3 is 16 amino acids. The DNA for the CDR3 is TGTGCCAGCAGTGAAGATGTCAGGGGGCGTCTCAGGAAGCAGTTCTTC. Amino acids: CASSEDVRGRLRKQFF.

This clone was recorded once. This sequence joins TRBV5-1 and TRBJ1-2; D possibly corresponds to TRBD1 (6 bases). Germline V gives CDR1 SGHRS, CDR2 YFSETQ. This CDR3 is 16 amino acids long. Trimming removed 4 bases from V and 4 bases from J, with 20 bases in between. The CDR3 nucleotides read TGCGCCAGCAGCGCGCCCCGGGACACAACAAGCTATGGCTACACCTTC. Translation: CASSAPRDTTSYGYTF.